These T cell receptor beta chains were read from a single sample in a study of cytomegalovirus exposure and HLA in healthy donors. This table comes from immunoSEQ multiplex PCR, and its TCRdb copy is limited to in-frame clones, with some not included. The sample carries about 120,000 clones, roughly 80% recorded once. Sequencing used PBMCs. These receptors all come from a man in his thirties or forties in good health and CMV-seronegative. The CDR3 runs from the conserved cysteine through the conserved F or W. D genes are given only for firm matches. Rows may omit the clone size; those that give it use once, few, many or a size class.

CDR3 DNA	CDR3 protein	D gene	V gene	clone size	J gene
TGTGCCAGCAGTTACGTGCCCCTGGGCAGGGCTGGAAACACCATATATTTT	CASSYVPLGRAGNTIYF	.	TRBV5-6	.	TRBJ1-3
TGTGCCAGCAGTGATCAGACAGGGGGCGCAGGGAATTCACCCCTCCACTTT	CASSDQTGGAGNSPLHF	TRBD1	TRBV6-1	few	TRBJ1-6
TGCGCCAGCAGCCAAGCACCCACTAGTTCAGGAGAGACCCAGTACTTC	CASSQAPTSSGETQYF	.	TRBV4-1	.	TRBJ2-5
TGTGCCAGCAGTACCGGTGAGACCCAGTACTTC	CASSTGETQYF	.	TRBV2	few	TRBJ2-5
TGCGCCAGCAGTGATAATCAGGATCTTAATTCACCCCTCCACTTT	CASSDNQDLNSPLHF	.	TRBV10-2	.	TRBJ1-6
TGCGCCAGCAGCTTGGAGGGGGTTTCTGAAGCTTTCTTT	CASSLEGVSEAFF	.	TRBV5-1	.	TRBJ1-1
TGTGCCAGCAGCTCCGTACAGGGAACTGGGGCCAACGTCCTGACTTTC	CASSSVQGTGANVLTF	.	TRBV11-2	few	TRBJ2-6
TGTGCCTGGATATCCGTGGGGGCCGGCACCGGGGAGCTGTTTTTT	CAWISVGAGTGELFF	.	TRBV30	.	TRBJ2-2
TGTGCCAGCAGCTCACCGGGACAGGGTCCTGCGGCCCAGTACTTC	CASSSPGQGPAAQYF	TRBD1	TRBV11-2	.	TRBJ2-5
TGTGCCAGCAGCTTTGGGACTACCAGAGGCACAGATACGCAGTATTTT	CASSFGTTRGTDTQYF	TRBD2	TRBV5-6	.	TRBJ2-3
TGTGCCAGTAAAGAGGGGGGGCTGAACACTGAAGCTTTCTTT	CASKEGGLNTEAFF	.	TRBV19	.	TRBJ1-1
TGTGCCAGCTCACCCTCCGCAGGGGGTAATACTGAAGCTTTCTTT	CASSPSAGGNTEAFF	TRBD1	TRBV18	.	TRBJ1-1
TGTGCCAGTAGTATATGGGCAGAAGGGGCTTACAATGAGCAGTTCTTC	CASSIWAEGAYNEQFF	.	TRBV19	.	TRBJ2-1
TGTGCCAGCAGTCCAGGCCGCTATGGCTACACCTTC	CASSPGRYGYTF	.	TRBV27	.	TRBJ1-2
TGCGCCAGCAGCCTCTGGCCGGCCAAAAACATTCAGTACTTC	CASSLWPAKNIQYF	.	TRBV4-3	.	TRBJ2-4
TGTGCCACCAGCACTCCCACAGATACGCAGTATTTT	CATSTPTDTQYF	.	TRBV15	.	TRBJ2-3
TGTGCCAGCAGTGAAGAAGCGGGGGGGCCCCGAGAGACCCAGTACTTC	CASSEEAGGPRETQYF	TRBD2	TRBV6-1	.	TRBJ2-5
TGTGCCATCAGTGTGGGGGGGGCAGGGGGCGCGAGGACTGAAGCTTTCTTT	CAISVGGAGGARTEAFF	TRBD1	TRBV10-3	.	TRBJ1-1
TGCGCCAGCTCCCCCGCAGGGAGGCCCTACGAGCAGTACTTC	CASSPAGRPYEQYF	.	TRBV5-1	.	TRBJ2-7
TGTGCCAGCAGCCAGGGACAGGGCTCCTACAATGAGCAGTTCTTC	CASSQGQGSYNEQFF	TRBD1	TRBV9	.	TRBJ2-1
TGTGCCAGCTCCCTCGCAGGGGCGAACACTGAAGCTTTCTTT	CASSLAGANTEAFF	.	TRBV18	few	TRBJ1-1
TGCGCCAGCAGAACAGACGTCTACGAGCAGTACTTC	CASRTDVYEQYF	.	TRBV5-1	.	TRBJ2-7
TGCGCCAGCAGCTCACAGGGTCGGAGAGATTCACCCCTCCACTTT	CASSSQGRRDSPLHF	.	TRBV5-1	.	TRBJ1-6
TGTGCCAGCAGCTTGGCGCGGGGGAATGAGCAGTTCTTC	CASSLARGNEQFF	TRBD2	TRBV5-6	.	TRBJ2-1
TGTGCCAGCAGCCCCTTGGGACAGGGGAATCAGCCCCAGCATTTT	CASSPLGQGNQPQHF	TRBD1	TRBV6-5	.	TRBJ1-5
TGTGCCAGCAGTTTATTCAAGAACACTGAAGCTTTCTTT	CASSLFKNTEAFF	.	TRBV28	once	TRBJ1-1
TGCGCCAGCAGGGACGGCCTGGAGACGGGTGGGGCCAACGGCCTGACTTTC	CASRDGLETGGANGLTF	.	TRBV10-2	.	TRBJ2-6
TGTGCCAGCAGCCTAAGTACCGGGGAGCTGTTTTTT	CASSLSTGELFF	.	TRBV9	.	TRBJ2-2